The present T cell receptor beta chain was sequenced within a study of CD8 T cells in Susac syndrome. Study-wide points: In total CD8+ repertoires, approximately 17 Susac-specific public clones were found, and five or six in CD8+ TEMRA repertoires. Peak Susac CD8+ clonal expansion was seen in TEMRA cells and active patients.

Regarding this clonotype: What it recognizes is unknown.

Random hexamers served to reverse transcribe roughly 0.5 to 1 ug RNA. The method of amplification for TCR beta CDR3 was immunoSEQ multiplex PCR, covering 54 Vbeta and 13 Jbeta. TCRdb fed the immunoSEQ multiplex PCR reads into MiXCR, producing one record per CDR3 protein. The sample consists of 100,000 to 150,000 distinct CDR3 sequences, around 96% of them appearing once. This TCR derives from a human donor with Susac syndrome. Material for sequencing was CD8+ T cells from PBMCs.

The CDR3 reads CAWRPGGATDTQYF. The CDR3 DNA sequence: TGTGCCTGGAGACCCGGGGGGGCGACAGATACGCAGTATTTT. The V call is TRBV30, the J call TRBJ2-3; the match to TRBD2 covers 8 bases. Trimming at V came to 3 bases and at J to 3 bases, leaving 5 bases not matched to a gene. The CDR3 runs to 14 residues. In germline, CDR1 is GTSNPN, CDR2 SVGIG (reference sequence).